A selection of T cell receptor beta chains follows, all from one sample in a study of T cells in Graves' hyperthyroidism and ophthalmopathy. A single record per CDR3 protein comes from TCRdb applying MiXCR to the multiplex PCR reads. The sample holds roughly 400,000 distinct CDR3 sequences, around an eighth seen once. Sample: blood. The receptors derive from a middle-aged man with Graves' ophthalmopathy. Both conserved end residues are part of each CDR3. A D gene is named only where the DNA matches it firmly. Clone size is given for some rows only: seen once, a few or many times, or a class if the clone is expanded.

D gene,clone size,V gene,J gene,CDR3 protein,CDR3 DNA
TRBD2,many,TRBV3-1,TRBJ2-3,CASSLRRSGGGDTQYF,TGTGCCAGCAGCCTGCGTAGGAGCGGGGGTGGAGATACGCAGTATTTT
.,many,TRBV7-8,TRBJ1-1,CASSLIGQNTEAFF,TGTGCCAGCAGCTTAATCGGCCAGAACACTGAAGCTTTCTTT
TRBD2,many,TRBV6-4,TRBJ2-7,CARTTSGRASSYEQYF,TGTGCCAGAACGACTAGCGGGAGGGCCAGTAGCTACGAGCAGTACTTC
.,.,TRBV6-4,TRBJ2-7,CASSDRDPISYEQYF,TGTGCCAGCAGTGACCGGGACCCCATTTCCTACGAGCAGTACTTC
.,.,TRBV15,TRBJ1-1,CATSSTTTPGIEAFF,TGTGCCACCAGCTCGACGACAACGCCAGGGATTGAAGCTTTCTTT
TRBD2,.,TRBV27,TRBJ2-7,CASSRGFRAGVQSYEQYF,TGTGCCAGCAGCAGGGGTTTCCGAGCGGGAGTACAGTCCTACGAGCAGTACTTC
.,many,TRBV12-3/TRBV12-4,TRBJ2-1,CASRYGIEQFF,TGTGCCAGCAGATATGGCATCGAGCAGTTCTTC
TRBD2,.,TRBV11-2,TRBJ2-1,CASSLGLAAEQFF,TGTGCCAGCAGCTTGGGACTAGCGGCCGAGCAGTTCTTC
TRBD2,many,TRBV3-1,TRBJ2-1,CASRQLAGGNEQFF,TGTGCCAGCAGACAACTAGCGGGAGGTAATGAGCAGTTCTTC
.,many,TRBV12-3/TRBV12-4,TRBJ1-1,CASSLVRMGAEAFF,TGTGCCAGCAGTTTAGTCCGAATGGGCGCTGAAGCTTTCTTT
TRBD1,many,TRBV12-3/TRBV12-4,TRBJ1-5,CASSSPQGYQPQHF,TGTGCCAGCAGTTCCCCACAGGGGTATCAGCCCCAGCATTTT
TRBD1,many,TRBV12-3/TRBV12-4,TRBJ1-5,CASSRTGGNQPQHF,TGTGCCAGCAGCCGGACAGGGGGCAATCAGCCCCAGCATTTT
TRBD1,once,TRBV12-3/TRBV12-4,TRBJ2-2,CASSSTRGRGGELFF,TGTGCCAGCAGTTCCACCAGGGGGCGCGGCGGGGAGCTGTTTTTT
.,many,TRBV6-1,TRBJ1-4,CASSEPWTVTNEKLFF,TGTGCCAGCAGTGAACCGTGGACAGTAACTAATGAAAAACTGTTTTTT
.,.,TRBV28,TRBJ1-2,CASRPPPGNGYTF,TGTGCCAGCAGACCGCCCCCCGGGAATGGCTACACCTTC
TRBD2,.,TRBV10-3,TRBJ2-5,CAIRNGAGTSGESYQETQYF,TGTGCCATCAGGAACGGCGCCGGGACTAGCGGAGAAAGTTATCAAGAGACCCAGTACTTC
TRBD1,.,TRBV24-1,TRBJ1-4,CATSDSGQGNEKLFF,TGTGCCACCAGTGATTCGGGACAGGGTAATGAAAAACTGTTTTTT
.,many,TRBV7-9,TRBJ2-7,CASSLAGGPNEQYF,TGTGCCAGCAGCTTAGCGGGAGGTCCTAACGAGCAGTACTTC
.,.,TRBV10-3,TRBJ1-2,CAISETGSVSGYGYTF,TGTGCCATCAGTGAGACAGGGTCGGTCTCTGGCTATGGCTACACCTTC
TRBD2,many,TRBV2,TRBJ2-1,CATSLGGGNEQFF,TGTGCCACCTCCCTTGGGGGGGGGAATGAGCAGTTCTTC
TRBD2,.,TRBV5-1,TRBJ2-3,CASSRTSGTQYF,TGTGCCAGCAGCAGGACTAGCGGTACGCAGTATTTT
.,.,TRBV9,TRBJ1-4,CASSDDVGEKLFF,TGTGCCAGCAGCGACGACGTGGGCGAAAAACTGTTTTTT
TRBD1,many,TRBV3-1,TRBJ2-7,CASSRTGQGEQYF,TGTGCCAGCAGCCGAACGGGACAGGGGGAGCAGTACTTC
.,many,TRBV5-5,TRBJ1-5,CASSFGHAGSNQPQHF,TGTGCCAGCAGCTTTGGACACGCTGGGAGCAATCAGCCCCAGCATTTT
TRBD1,few,TRBV6-5,TRBJ1-3,CASSYTGQGSTIYF,TGTGCCAGCAGTTATACGGGACAGGGTTCGACCATATATTTT
.,few,TRBV19,TRBJ2-6,CASRTTSGANVLTF,TGTGCCAGTAGGACGACCTCTGGGGCCAACGTCCTGACTTTC
.,many,TRBV30,TRBJ2-5,CAWIPNEKETQYF,TGTGCCTGGATCCCCAACGAGAAGGAGACCCAGTACTTC
.,.,TRBV6-1,TRBJ2-4,CASRVARWGIQYF,TGTGCCAGCAGGGTGGCCCGATGGGGCATTCAGTACTTC
TRBD1,.,TRBV29-1,TRBJ2-4,CSVSGQKNIQYF,TGCAGCGTTTCGGGACAGAAAAACATTCAGTACTTC
.,few,TRBV6-1,TRBJ1-6,CASSWHQGVDSPLHF,TGTGCCAGCAGTTGGCACCAGGGAGTTGATTCACCCCTCCACTTT
TRBD2,many,TRBV12-3/TRBV12-4,TRBJ2-5,CASSRTSGRSWETQYF,TGTGCCAGCAGCAGGACTAGCGGGAGAAGTTGGGAGACCCAGTACTTC
TRBD2,many,TRBV7-8,TRBJ2-7,CASSLRLAGGSYEQYF,TGTGCCAGCAGCTTAAGGCTAGCGGGAGGATCGTACGAGCAGTACTTC
.,many,TRBV12-5,TRBJ1-5,CASGRDQPQHF,TGTGCTAGTGGCAGAGATCAGCCCCAGCATTTT
TRBD1,many,TRBV6-1,TRBJ2-7,CASTPGQGASYEQYF,TGTGCCAGCACCCCTGGACAGGGGGCATCCTACGAGCAGTACTTC
.,.,TRBV19,TRBJ1-5,CASSIGTSNGPRHF,TGTGCCAGTAGTATAGGCACCTCCAATGGGCCCCGGCATTTT
.,.,TRBV29-1,TRBJ1-2,CSVPGSFLTYGYTF,TGCAGCGTCCCCGGGTCATTTTTGACCTATGGCTACACCTTC
.,.,TRBV20-1,TRBJ2-7,CSASTGVFYEQYF,TGCAGTGCTAGTACCGGGGTATTCTACGAGCAGTACTTC
TRBD2,few,TRBV15,TRBJ2-1,CATSDPSGTSGLYNEQFF,TGTGCCACCAGCGACCCTTCCGGGACTAGCGGACTCTACAATGAGCAGTTCTTC
.,.,TRBV6-2/TRBV6-3,TRBJ2-7,CASSPYRQGPSYEQYF,TGTGCCAGCAGCCCCTACCGACAAGGACCGTCCTACGAGCAGTACTTC
.,.,TRBV28,TRBJ1-4,CASSFRNGDEKLFF,TGTGCCAGCAGTTTCAGAAACGGGGATGAAAAACTGTTTTTT
.,few,TRBV20-1,TRBJ2-1,CSASAGFEQFF,TGCAGTGCTAGCGCTGGGTTTGAGCAGTTCTTC
.,.,TRBV3-1,TRBJ1-1,CASSAGRMNTEAFF,TGTGCCAGCAGCGCAGGACGGATGAACACTGAAGCTTTCTTT
.,many,TRBV12-3/TRBV12-4,TRBJ2-3,CASSLGLSTDTQYF,TGTGCCAGCAGCCTCGGACTGTCCACAGATACGCAGTATTTT
.,many,TRBV6-5,TRBJ1-3,CASSYRRNPGNTIYF,TGTGCCAGCAGTTACCGACGGAACCCCGGAAACACCATATATTTT
.,few,TRBV6-5,TRBJ2-1,CASSYEGGYNEQFF,TGTGCCAGCAGTTACGAAGGGGGCTACAATGAGCAGTTCTTC